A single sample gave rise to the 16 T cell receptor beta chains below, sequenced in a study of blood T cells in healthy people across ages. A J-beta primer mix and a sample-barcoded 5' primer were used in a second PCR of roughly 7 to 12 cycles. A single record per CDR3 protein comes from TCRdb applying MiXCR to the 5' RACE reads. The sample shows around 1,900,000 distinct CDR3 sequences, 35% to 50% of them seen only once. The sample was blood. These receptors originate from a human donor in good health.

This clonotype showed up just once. The CDR3 sequence is CASSDTENEQYF. In DNA, the CDR3 is TGTGCCAGCAGTGATACAGAAAATGAGCAGTACTTC. V gene TRBV7-2 combines with J gene TRBJ2-4; unclear D gene. This CDR3 region has 12 residues. The V end was cut by 6 bases, the J end by 13 bases, with 16 bases between. CDR1 is SGHTA and CDR2 is FQGNSA in the germline V gene.

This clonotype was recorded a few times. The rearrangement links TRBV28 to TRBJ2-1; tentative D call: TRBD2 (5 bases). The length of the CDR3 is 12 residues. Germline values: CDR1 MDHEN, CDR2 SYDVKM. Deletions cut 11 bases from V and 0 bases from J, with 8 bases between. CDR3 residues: CAHSVSYNEQFF. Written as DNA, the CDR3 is TGTGCCCATAGCGTCTCCTACAATGAGCAGTTCTTC.

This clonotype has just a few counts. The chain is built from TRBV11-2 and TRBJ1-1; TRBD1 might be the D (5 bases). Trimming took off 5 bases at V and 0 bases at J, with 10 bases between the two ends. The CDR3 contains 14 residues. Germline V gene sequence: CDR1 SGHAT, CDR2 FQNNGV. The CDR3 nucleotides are TGTGCCAGCAGCCCTGGGGCGATGAACACTGAAGCTTTCTTT. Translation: CASSPGAMNTEAFF.

Here the CDR3 DNA reads TGTGCCAGCAGCTGGGAGTTCCCCATTCAGTACTTC. This gives the protein CASSWEFPIQYF. The chain is built from TRBV7-9 and TRBJ2-4; weak D call: TRBD2 (5 bases). The CDR3 contains 12 residues. Trimming took 4 bases from V and 9 from J, leaving 10 bases between them. CDR1 and CDR2 (germline): SEHNR, FQNEAQ (reference sequence).

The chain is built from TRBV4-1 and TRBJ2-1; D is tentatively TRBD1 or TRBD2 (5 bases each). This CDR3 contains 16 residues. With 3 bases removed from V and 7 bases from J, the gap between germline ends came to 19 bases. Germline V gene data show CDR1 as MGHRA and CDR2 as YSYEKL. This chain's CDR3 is CASSHPLPGTGNEQFF. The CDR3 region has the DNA TGCGCCAGCAGCCACCCTCTACCGGGGACGGGGAATGAGCAGTTCTTC.

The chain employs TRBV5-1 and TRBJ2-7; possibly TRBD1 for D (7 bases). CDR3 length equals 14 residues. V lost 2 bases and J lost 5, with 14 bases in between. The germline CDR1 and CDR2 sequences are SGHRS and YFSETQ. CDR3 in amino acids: CASSFATGRNEQYF. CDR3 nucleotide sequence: TGCGCCAGCAGCTTCGCGACAGGGAGGAACGAGCAGTACTTC.

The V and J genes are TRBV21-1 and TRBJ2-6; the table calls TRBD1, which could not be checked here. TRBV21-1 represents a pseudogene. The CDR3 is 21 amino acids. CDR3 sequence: CASSKAIDRGLSSSGANVLTF. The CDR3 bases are TGTGCCAGCAGCAAAGCAATAGACAGGGGGCTTTCTAGCTCTGGGGCCAACGTCCTGACTTTC.

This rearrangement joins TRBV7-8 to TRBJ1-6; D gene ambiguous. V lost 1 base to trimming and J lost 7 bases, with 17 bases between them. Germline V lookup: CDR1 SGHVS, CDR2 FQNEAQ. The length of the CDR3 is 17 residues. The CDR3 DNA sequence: TGTGCCAGCAGCTTAGTCCAGGTCTCAGTTAGGAATTCACCCCTCCACTTT. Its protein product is CASSLVQVSVRNSPLHF.

Here the CDR3 reads CASSSPGRVRPNEQFF. CDR3 sequence (DNA): TGTGCCAGCAGCTCCCCAGGTAGGGTGAGACCCAATGAGCAGTTCTTC. The V gene is TRBV7-2, the J gene TRBJ2-1; no definite D call. The ends were cut back, 4 bases at V and 6 bases at J, with 19 bases in the middle. The CDR3 sequence is 16 residues long. CDR1 and CDR2 from the germline V gene are SGHTA and FQGNSA.

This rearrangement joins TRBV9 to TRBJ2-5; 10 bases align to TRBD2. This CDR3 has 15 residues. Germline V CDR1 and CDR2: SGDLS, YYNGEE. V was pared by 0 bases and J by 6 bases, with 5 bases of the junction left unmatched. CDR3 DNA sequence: TGTGCCAGCAGCGTAGAAGCGGGGGGGCTGAAGACCCAGTACTTC. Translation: CASSVEAGGLKTQYF.

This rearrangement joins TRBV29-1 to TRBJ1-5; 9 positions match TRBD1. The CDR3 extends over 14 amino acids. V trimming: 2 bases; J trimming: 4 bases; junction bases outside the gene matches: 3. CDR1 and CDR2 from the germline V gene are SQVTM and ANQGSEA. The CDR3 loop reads CSVETDRGNQPQHF. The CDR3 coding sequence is TGCAGCGTTGAAACGGACAGGGGAAATCAGCCCCAGCATTTT.

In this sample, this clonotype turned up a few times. CDR3 nucleotides: TGTGCCAGCAGCTTAGCCCGGAGACGGGGGGAGGAAGCTTTCTTT. Protein: CASSLARRRGEEAFF. The chain combines TRBV7-8 with TRBJ1-1; D is perhaps TRBD1 (5 bases). CDR1 is SGHVS and CDR2 is FQNEAQ in the germline V gene. The CDR3 is 15 amino acids. Deletions cut 0 bases from V and 8 bases from J, with 16 bases between.

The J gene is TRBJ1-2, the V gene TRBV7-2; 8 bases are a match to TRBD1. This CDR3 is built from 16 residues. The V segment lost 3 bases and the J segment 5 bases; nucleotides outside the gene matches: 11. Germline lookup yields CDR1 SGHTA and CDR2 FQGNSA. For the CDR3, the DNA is TGTGCCAGCAGCTTGAGCTCCAGGGGGCTAGGATATGGCTACACCTTC. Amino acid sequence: CASSLSSRGLGYGYTF.

The DNA of the CDR3 is TGCAGCGTTGAACTAGGCGGGGGGGCCTCCCCAGATACGCAGTATTTT. The encoded protein is CSVELGGGASPDTQYF. V gene TRBV29-1 combines with J gene TRBJ2-3, with 9 bases fitting TRBD2. V was clipped by 2 bases and J by 4 bases; unmatched bases: 10. This CDR3 has 16 residues. Germline lookup yields CDR1 SQVTM and CDR2 ANQGSEA.

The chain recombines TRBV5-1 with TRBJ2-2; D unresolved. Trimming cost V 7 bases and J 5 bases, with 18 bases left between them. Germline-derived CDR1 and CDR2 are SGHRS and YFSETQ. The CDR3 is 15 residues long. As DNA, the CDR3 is TGCGCCAGCGGGCTACCGGGTCCGCGGACCGGGGAGCTGTTTTTT. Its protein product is CASGLPGPRTGELFF.

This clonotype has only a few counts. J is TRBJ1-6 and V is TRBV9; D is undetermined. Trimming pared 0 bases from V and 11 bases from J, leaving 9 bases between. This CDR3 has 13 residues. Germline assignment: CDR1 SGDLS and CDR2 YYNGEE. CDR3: CASSVATTAPLHF. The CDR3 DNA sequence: TGTGCCAGCAGCGTAGCTACTACGGCACCCCTCCACTTT.